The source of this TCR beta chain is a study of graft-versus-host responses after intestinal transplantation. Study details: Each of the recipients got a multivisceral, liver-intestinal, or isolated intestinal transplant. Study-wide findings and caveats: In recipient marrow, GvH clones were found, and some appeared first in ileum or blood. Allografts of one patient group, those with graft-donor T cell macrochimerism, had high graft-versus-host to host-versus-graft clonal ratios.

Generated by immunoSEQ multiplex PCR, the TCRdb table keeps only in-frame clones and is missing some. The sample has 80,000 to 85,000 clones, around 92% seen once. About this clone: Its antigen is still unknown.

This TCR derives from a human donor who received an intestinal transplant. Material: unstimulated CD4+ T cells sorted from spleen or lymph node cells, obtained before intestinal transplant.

Written as DNA, the CDR3 is TGTGCCAGCACCCGGGGATGGATTATGAACACTGAAGCTTTCTTT. It codes for CASTRGWIMNTEAFF. The chain recombines TRBV9 with TRBJ1-1; no clear D. The V gene's germline CDR1 is SGDLS and CDR2 YYNGEE. The V gene lost 6 bases and the J gene lost 0 bases, with 15 bases spanning the gap. The CDR3 totals 15 residues.